Below, 13 T cell receptor beta chains from the same sample are listed, as sequenced in a study of a mutant IDH1 vaccine in newly diagnosed glioma. Time point denoted: week 35, safety follow-up. The vaccine gave 300 ug of a 20-mer mutant IDH1 peptide subcutaneously per dose. These receptors have no known antigen. Using immunoSEQ multiplex PCR, the repertoire was profiled, and TCRdb retains in-frame clones only, with some absent. This repertoire shows tens of thousands of clones, 88% found once; its top ten account for around 6%. The sequencing here drew on PBMCs, taken from a glioma patient whose treatment included an IDH1 peptide vaccine. These receptors were taken from a woman between 40 and 50 years old with glioma.

The chain links TRBV4-1 to TRBJ2-2, with a tentative D call TRBD1 (5 bases). CDR3 length: 15 amino acids. The germline CDR1 and CDR2 sequences are MGHRA and YSYEKL. Trimming left V 3 bases short and J 6 bases short, with 14 bases between. CDR3 residues: CASSQLNRMAGELFF. CDR3 nucleotides: TGCGCCAGCAGCCAGCTGAACAGGATGGCCGGGGAGCTGTTTTTT.

The chain recombines TRBV5-8 with TRBJ1-5; D remains ambiguous. The CDR3 runs to 15 residues. Germline CDR1 is SGHTS and CDR2 is YDEGEE. Trimming cost V 2 bases and J 1 base, with 10 bases left between them. CDR3 region: CASSFVGVSNQPQHF. The CDR3 bases are TGTGCCAGCAGCTTTGTGGGAGTGAGCAATCAGCCCCAGCATTTT.

This rearrangement joins TRBV5-1 to TRBJ2-5; D possibly corresponds to TRBD1 (5 bases). CDR1 is SGHRS, CDR2 YFSETQ, per germline. The V end lost 9 bases, the J end lost 2 bases, and 17 bases lay between the germline ends. The CDR3 has 14 amino acids. Here the CDR3 reads CATRKQDAQETQYF. The CDR3 DNA follows: TGCGCCACCAGAAAACAGGACGCTCAAGAGACCCAGTACTTC.

CDR3 region: CAVSLAGATDTQYF. The CDR3 DNA follows: TGTGCCGTATCACTAGCGGGGGCCACAGATACGCAGTATTTT. V usage is TRBV6-6 and J usage is TRBJ2-3; 11 positions agree with TRBD2. Germline V lookup: CDR1 MNHNY, CDR2 SVGAGI (reference sequence). This CDR3 is built from 14 residues. The J segment lost 2 bases and the V segment lost 11 bases, leaving 6 bases of the junction unmatched.

The J gene is TRBJ1-6, the V gene TRBV4-3; a weak D match, TRBD1 (5 bases). CDR3 length equals 14 residues. Deletions cut 1 base from V and 7 bases from J, with 8 bases between. From germline, CDR1 is LGHNA and CDR2 YSLEER. CDR3 sequence reads: CASSQGGRNSPLHF. The CDR3 nucleotides are TGCGCCAGCAGCCAAGGGGGCCGAAATTCACCCCTCCACTTT.

The chain carries TRBV5-1 and TRBJ1-2; D gene unclear. From germline, CDR1 is SGHRS and CDR2 YFSETQ. Trimming removed 1 base from V and 0 bases from J, with 7 bases in between. The CDR3 spans 14 residues. CDR3 amino acids: CASSLWQTNYGYTF. DNA of the CDR3: TGCGCCAGCAGCTTGTGGCAGACTAACTATGGCTACACCTTC. Looking up the rest from reference TRBV5-1 and TRBJ1-2 gives the full variable domain: KAGVTQTPRYLIKTRGQQVTLSCSPISGHRSVSWYQQTPGQGLQFLFEYFSETQRNKGNFPGRFSGRQFSNSRSEMNVSTLELGDSALYLCASSLWQTNYGYTFGSGTRLTVV.

This clone ranks as medium-sized. The CDR3 is CASSEEASGSYEQYF. In DNA, the CDR3 is TGTGCCAGCAGTGAAGAGGCTAGCGGTTCCTACGAGCAGTACTTC. The V and J genes are TRBV6-1 and TRBJ2-7, with 7 bases lining up with TRBD2. Germline loops: CDR1 MNHNS, CDR2 SASEGT. V shed 1 base, J shed 1 base, and the junction held 4 bases outside the gene matches. The CDR3 runs 15 residues.

This clone has just one count. The chain employs TRBV25-1 and TRBJ1-3, with D uncertain. Germline values: CDR1 MGHDK, CDR2 SYGVNS. The germline V and J ends were trimmed by 5 bases and 3 bases, with 11 bases remaining between them. There are 14 residues in the CDR3. The chain's CDR3 is CASSPPGLGNTIYF. The CDR3 DNA sequence: TGTGCCAGCAGTCCCCCAGGACTTGGAAACACCATATATTTT.

The rearrangement links TRBV29-1 to TRBJ2-2, with D unclear. V lost 7 bases to trimming and J lost 0 bases, with 12 bases between them. The CDR3 has 14 residues. Germline V gene sequence: CDR1 SQVTM, CDR2 ANQGSEA. The CDR3 spells CSAVQTANTGELFF. DNA of the CDR3: TGCAGCGCTGTCCAGACCGCGAACACCGGGGAGCTGTTTTTT.

The chain is built from TRBV4-1 and TRBJ2-3; 14 bases align to TRBD2. The length of the CDR3 is 16 residues. Trimming took 0 bases from V and 7 from J; bases not matched to a gene: 3. Germline V lookup: CDR1 MGHRA, CDR2 YSYEKL. This chain's CDR3 is CASSQETSGRVYTQYF. CDR3 DNA sequence: TGCGCCAGCAGCCAAGAGACTAGCGGGAGGGTGTATACGCAGTATTTT.

This chain joins TRBV4-1 and TRBJ1-1; D possibly corresponds to TRBD1 (5 bases). Per germline, CDR1 MGHRA and CDR2 YSYEKL. The CDR3 contains 15 residues. The ends were cut back, 1 base at V and 1 base at J, with 10 bases in the middle. The CDR3 spells CASSQARTGNTEAFF. The DNA for the CDR3 is TGCGCCAGCAGCCAAGCCCGTACAGGGAACACTGAAGCTTTCTTT.

V is TRBV5-1 and J is TRBJ2-2; 9 positions match TRBD2. CDR1 and CDR2 (germline): SGHRS, YFSETQ. Unmatched junction bases numbered 8, after V lost 4 bases and J lost 4 bases. This CDR3 has 16 residues. CDR3: CASSPQGGRATGELFF. For the CDR3, the DNA is TGCGCCAGCAGCCCGCAGGGCGGGAGGGCCACCGGGGAGCTGTTTTTT. Full variable domain (missing parts from reference TRBV5-1 and TRBJ2-2): KAGVTQTPRYLIKTRGQQVTLSCSPISGHRSVSWYQQTPGQGLQFLFEYFSETQRNKGNFPGRFSGRQFSNSRSEMNVSTLELGDSALYLCASSPQGGRATGELFFGEGSRLTVL.

As concerns this clone: One end of the junction does not line up with germline, which may come from a read error. V gene TRBV7-7 combines with J gene TRBJ2-7, with D possibly matching TRBD1 (6 bases). Per the germline V gene, CDR1 is SSHAT and CDR2 is FNYEAQ (reference sequence). There are 13 residues in the CDR3. CDR3 in DNA: TGTGCTAGCAGCTTAGAGCAGGGGAGCGAGCAGTACTTC. It translates to CASSLEQGSEQYF.